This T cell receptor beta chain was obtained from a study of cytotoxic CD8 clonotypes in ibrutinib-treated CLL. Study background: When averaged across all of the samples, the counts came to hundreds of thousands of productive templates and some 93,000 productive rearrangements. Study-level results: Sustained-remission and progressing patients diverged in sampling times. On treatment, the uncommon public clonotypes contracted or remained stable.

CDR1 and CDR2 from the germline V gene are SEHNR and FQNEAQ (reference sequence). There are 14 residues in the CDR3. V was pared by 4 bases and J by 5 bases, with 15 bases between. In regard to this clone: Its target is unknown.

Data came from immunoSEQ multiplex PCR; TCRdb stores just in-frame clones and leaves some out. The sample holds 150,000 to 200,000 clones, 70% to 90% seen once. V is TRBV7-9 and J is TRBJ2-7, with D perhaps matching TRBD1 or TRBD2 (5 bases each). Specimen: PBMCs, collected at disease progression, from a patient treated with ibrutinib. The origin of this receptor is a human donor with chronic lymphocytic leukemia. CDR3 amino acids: CASSSLWGSDEQYF. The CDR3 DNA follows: TGTGCCAGCAGCTCCCTTTGGGGGAGCGACGAGCAGTACTTC.